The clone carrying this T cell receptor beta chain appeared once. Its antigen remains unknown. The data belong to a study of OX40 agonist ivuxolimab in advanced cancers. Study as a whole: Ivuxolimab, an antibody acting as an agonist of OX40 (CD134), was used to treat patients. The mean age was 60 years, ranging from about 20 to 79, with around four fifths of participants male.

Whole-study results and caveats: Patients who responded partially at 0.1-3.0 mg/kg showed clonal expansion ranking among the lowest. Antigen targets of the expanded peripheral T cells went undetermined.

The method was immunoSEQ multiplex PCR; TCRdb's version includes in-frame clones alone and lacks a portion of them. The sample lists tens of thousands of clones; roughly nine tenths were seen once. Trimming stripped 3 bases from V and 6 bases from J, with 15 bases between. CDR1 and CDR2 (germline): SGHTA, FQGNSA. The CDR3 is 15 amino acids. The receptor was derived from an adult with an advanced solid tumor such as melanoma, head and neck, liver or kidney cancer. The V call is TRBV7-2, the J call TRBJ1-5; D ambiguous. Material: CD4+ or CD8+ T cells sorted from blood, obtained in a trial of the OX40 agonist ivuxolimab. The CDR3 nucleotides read TGTGCCAGCAGCTTCGGAGGGTTCGGAGGTCAGCCCCAGCATTTT. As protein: CASSFGGFGGQPQHF.